This T cell receptor (beta chain) was identified in a study of STAT5B mutations in CD4+ large granular lymphocyte leukemia. The ends were cut back, 4 bases at V and 2 bases at J, with 10 bases in the middle. The germline V gene encodes CDR1 SGHRS and CDR2 YFSETQ. This CDR3 comprises 13 residues. Method: immunoSEQ multiplex PCR; TCRdb's copy keeps in-frame clones and lacks some. The data show tens of thousands of clones, with 85% seen just once and roughly 1.2% held by the top ten. The sample taken for sequencing was CD4+ T cells from blood buffy coats. The chain combines TRBV5-1 with TRBJ2-7; D call uncertain. The source is a human donor in good health. CDR3 loop: CASSPGPPYEQYF. The CDR3 bases are TGCGCCAGCAGCCCCGGACCTCCCTACGAGCAGTACTTC.